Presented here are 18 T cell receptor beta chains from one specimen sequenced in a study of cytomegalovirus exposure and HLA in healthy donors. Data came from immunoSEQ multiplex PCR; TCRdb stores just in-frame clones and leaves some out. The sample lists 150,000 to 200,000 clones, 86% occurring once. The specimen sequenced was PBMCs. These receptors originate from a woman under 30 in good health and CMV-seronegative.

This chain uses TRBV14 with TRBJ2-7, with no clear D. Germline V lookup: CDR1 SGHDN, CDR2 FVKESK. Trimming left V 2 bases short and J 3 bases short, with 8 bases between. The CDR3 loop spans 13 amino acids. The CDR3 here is CASSQNRGYEQYF. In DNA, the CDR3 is TGTGCCAGCAGCCAAAATCGAGGCTACGAGCAGTACTTC.

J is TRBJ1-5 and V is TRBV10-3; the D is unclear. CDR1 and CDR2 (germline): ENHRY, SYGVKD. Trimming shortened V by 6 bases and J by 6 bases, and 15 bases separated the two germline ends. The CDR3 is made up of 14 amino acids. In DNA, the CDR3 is TGTGCCATCAGCGAAGCCCCAGCGGGTCAGCCCCAGCATTTT. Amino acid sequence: CAISEAPAGQPQHF.

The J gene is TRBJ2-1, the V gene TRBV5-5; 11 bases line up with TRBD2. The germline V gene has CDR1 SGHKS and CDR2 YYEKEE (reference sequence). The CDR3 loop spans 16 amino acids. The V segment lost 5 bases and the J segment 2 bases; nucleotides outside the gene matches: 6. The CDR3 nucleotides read TGTGCCAGCAGTCCTGGACTAGCGGGTGCCTACAATGAGCAGTTCTTC. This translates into CASSPGLAGAYNEQFF.

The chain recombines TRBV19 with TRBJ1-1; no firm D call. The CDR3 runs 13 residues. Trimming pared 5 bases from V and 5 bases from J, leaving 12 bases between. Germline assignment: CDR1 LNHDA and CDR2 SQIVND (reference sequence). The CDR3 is CASSLSYMTEAFF. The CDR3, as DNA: TGTGCCAGTAGTTTATCATACATGACTGAAGCTTTCTTT.

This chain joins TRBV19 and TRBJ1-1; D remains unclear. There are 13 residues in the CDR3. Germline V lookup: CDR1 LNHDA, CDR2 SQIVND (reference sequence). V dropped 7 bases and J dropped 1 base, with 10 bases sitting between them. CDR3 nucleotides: TGTGCCAGTATTACATCAGGGAACACTGAAGCTTTCTTT. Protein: CASITSGNTEAFF.

The CDR3: CSVETGGPNYGYTF. Written as DNA, the CDR3 is TGCAGCGTTGAGACAGGGGGCCCTAACTATGGCTACACCTTC. The chain combines TRBV29-1 with TRBJ1-2, with 10 bases identical to TRBD1. CDR3 size: 14 residues. Losses at the gene ends were 3 bases for V and 0 bases for J; bases not matched to a gene: 1. CDR1 is SQVTM and CDR2 is ANQGSEA in the germline V gene. Looking up the rest from reference TRBV29-1 and TRBJ1-2 gives the full variable domain: SAVISQKPSRDICQRGTSLTIQCQVDSQVTMMFWYRQQPGQSLTLIATANQGSEATYESGFVIDKFPISRPNLTFSTLTVSNMSPEDSSIYLCSVETGGPNYGYTFGSGTRLTVV.

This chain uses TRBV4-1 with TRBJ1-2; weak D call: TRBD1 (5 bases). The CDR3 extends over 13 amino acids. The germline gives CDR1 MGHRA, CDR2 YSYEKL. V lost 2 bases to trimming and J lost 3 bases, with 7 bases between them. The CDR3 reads CASSQPGYYGYTF. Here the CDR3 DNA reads TGCGCCAGCAGCCAACCAGGGTACTATGGCTACACCTTC.

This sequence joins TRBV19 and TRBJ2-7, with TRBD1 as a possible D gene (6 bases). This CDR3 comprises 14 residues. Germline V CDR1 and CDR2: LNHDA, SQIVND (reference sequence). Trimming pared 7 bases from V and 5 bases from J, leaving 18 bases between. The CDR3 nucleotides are TGTGCCAGTAAGAACAGGGTGAGGAATAACGAGCAGTACTTC. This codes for CASKNRVRNNEQYF.

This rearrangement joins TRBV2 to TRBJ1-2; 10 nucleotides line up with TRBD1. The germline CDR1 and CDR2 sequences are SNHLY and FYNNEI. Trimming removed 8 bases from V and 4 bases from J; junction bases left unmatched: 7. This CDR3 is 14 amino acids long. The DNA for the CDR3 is TGTGCCAGCTTTTTAGGACAGGGGGGCTATGGCTACACCTTC. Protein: CASFLGQGGYGYTF.

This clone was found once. The CDR3 here is CAWSVGAGVDTQYF. The CDR3, as DNA: TGTGCCTGGAGTGTAGGGGCGGGAGTAGATACGCAGTATTTT. The chain employs TRBV30 and TRBJ2-3; TRBD2 matches at 7 bases. CDR3 size: 14 residues. Germline V gives CDR1 GTSNPN, CDR2 SVGIG (reference sequence). V lost 0 bases, J lost 5 bases, and 5 bases stayed unmatched.

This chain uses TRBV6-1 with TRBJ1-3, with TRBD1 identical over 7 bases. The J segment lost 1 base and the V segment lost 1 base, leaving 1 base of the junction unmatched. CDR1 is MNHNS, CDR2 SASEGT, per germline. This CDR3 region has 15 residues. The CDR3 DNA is TGTGCCAGCAGTGAAGGACAGGGATCTGGAAACACCATATATTTT. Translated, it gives CASSEGQGSGNTIYF.

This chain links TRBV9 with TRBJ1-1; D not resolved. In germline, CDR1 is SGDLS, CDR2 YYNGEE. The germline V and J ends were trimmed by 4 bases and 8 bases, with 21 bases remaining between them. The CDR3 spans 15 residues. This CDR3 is CASSPSSGWGGEAFF. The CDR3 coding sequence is TGTGCCAGCAGCCCCTCCAGTGGGTGGGGAGGAGAAGCTTTCTTT.

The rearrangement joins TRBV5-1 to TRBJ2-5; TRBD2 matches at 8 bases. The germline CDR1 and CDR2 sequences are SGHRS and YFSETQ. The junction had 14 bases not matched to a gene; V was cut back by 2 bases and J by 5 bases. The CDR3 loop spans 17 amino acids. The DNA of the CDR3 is TGCGCCAGCAGCTTAGGGGCCGGGCGGGAGGTCGGGGAGACCCAGTACTTC. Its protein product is CASSLGAGREVGETQYF.

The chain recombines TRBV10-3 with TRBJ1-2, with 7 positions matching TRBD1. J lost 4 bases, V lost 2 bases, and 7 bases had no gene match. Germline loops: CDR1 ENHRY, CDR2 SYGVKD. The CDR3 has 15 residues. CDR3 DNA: TGTGCCATCAGTGAGACCCAGGGGGTCGGCTATGGCTACACCTTC. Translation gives CAISETQGVGYGYTF.

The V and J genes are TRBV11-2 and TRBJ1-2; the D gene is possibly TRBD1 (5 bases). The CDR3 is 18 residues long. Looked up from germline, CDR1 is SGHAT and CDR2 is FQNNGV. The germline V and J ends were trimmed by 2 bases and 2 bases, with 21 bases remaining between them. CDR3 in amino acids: CASSLLPLVGQTNYGYTF. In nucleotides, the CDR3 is TGTGCCAGCAGCTTACTACCGTTGGTGGGGCAGACCAACTATGGCTACACCTTC.

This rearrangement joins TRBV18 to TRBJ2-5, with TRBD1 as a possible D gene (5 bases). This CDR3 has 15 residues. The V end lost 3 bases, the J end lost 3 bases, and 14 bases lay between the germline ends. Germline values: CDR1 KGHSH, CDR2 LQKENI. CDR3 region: CASSPTVWAEETQYF. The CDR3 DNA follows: TGTGCCAGCTCACCGACAGTGTGGGCCGAAGAGACCCAGTACTTC.

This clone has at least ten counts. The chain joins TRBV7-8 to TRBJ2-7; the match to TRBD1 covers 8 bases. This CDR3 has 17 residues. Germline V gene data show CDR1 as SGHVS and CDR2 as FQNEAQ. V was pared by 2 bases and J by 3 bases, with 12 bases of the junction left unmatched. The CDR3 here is CASSLNLDRVRNYEQYF. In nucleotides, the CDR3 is TGTGCCAGCAGCTTAAATCTGGACAGGGTCAGAAACTACGAGCAGTACTTC.

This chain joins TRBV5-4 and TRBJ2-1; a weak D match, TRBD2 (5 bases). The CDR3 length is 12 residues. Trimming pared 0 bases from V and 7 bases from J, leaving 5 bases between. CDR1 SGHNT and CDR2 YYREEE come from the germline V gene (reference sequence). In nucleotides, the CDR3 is TGTGCCAGCAGCTTGGCGGGGAATGAGCAGTTCTTC. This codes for CASSLAGNEQFF. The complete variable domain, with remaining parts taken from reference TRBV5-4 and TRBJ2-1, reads ETGVTQSPTHLIKTRGQQVTLRCSSQSGHNTVSWYQQALGQGPQFIFQYYREEENGRGNFPPRFSGLQFPNYSSELNVNALELDDSALYLCASSLAGNEQFFGPGTRLTVL.